One and the same sample provided the 28 T cell receptor beta chains below, sequenced in a study of CD8 T cells in Susac syndrome. With random hexamers, reverse transcription was performed on roughly 0.5 to 1 ug of RNA. TCRdb reanalysed the immunoSEQ multiplex PCR reads using MiXCR and keeps one entry per CDR3 protein. Of roughly 200,000 distinct CDR3 sequences listed, roughly 95% were seen once; the top ten hold less than 0.11%. Sequenced sample: CD4+ T cells from PBMCs. Receptors originate from a human donor in good health.

With regard to this clonotype: At one end, the junction sequence differs from germline, possibly due to a read error. The chain is built from TRBV5-1 and TRBJ2-7, with D possibly matching TRBD1 (5 bases). Germline CDR1 and CDR2: SGHRS and YFSETQ. There are 13 residues in the CDR3. CDR3 sequence: CASSLAGSYEQYF. The CDR3 nucleotides are TGTGCCAGCAGCTTGGCAGGGTCCTACGAGCAGTACTTC.

The chain couples TRBV15 to TRBJ1-3; no definite D call. The CDR3 is 15 amino acids. The germline CDR1 and CDR2 sequences are LNHNV and YYDKDF (reference sequence). The germline V and J ends were trimmed by 1 base and 0 bases, with 7 bases remaining between them. CDR3 sequence: CATSRAPVSGNTIYF. In DNA, the CDR3 is TGTGCCACCAGCAGAGCCCCCGTCTCTGGAAACACCATATATTTT.

The chain uses TRBV19 and TRBJ1-1; D ambiguous. The V and J ends lost 8 bases and 4 bases respectively, with 5 bases between them. Germline-derived CDR1 and CDR2 are LNHDA and SQIVND (reference sequence). The CDR3 runs 10 residues. CDR3 in amino acids: CASGFTEAFF. The DNA of the CDR3 is TGTGCCAGTGGCTTCACTGAAGCTTTCTTT.

This chain joins TRBV18 and TRBJ1-2; D is unresolved. From germline, CDR1 is KGHSH and CDR2 LQKENI. With 3 bases removed from V and 6 bases from J, the gap between germline ends came to 23 bases. This CDR3 is 17 amino acids long. CDR3 amino acids: CASSPPPFSGSGDGYTF. The CDR3 DNA reads as TGTGCCAGCTCACCCCCCCCCTTTTCGGGGAGTGGGGATGGCTACACCTTC.

The chain uses TRBV20-1 and TRBJ2-4, with 8 bases fitting TRBD1. The V and J ends lost 3 bases and 15 bases, in that order; junction bases with no gene match: 13. CDR1 and CDR2 (germline): DFQATT, SNEGSKA (reference sequence). CDR3 length equals 13 residues. CDR3 sequence: CSASRSVSDRVYF. The CDR3 DNA follows: TGCAGTGCTAGTCGTTCGGTTTCGGACAGGGTGTACTTC.

The DNA of the CDR3 is TGTGCCATCAGTGAGGGGGCCAGGTCTGACTCTGGGGCCAACGTCCTGACTTTC. It yields the protein CAISEGARSDSGANVLTF. The chain couples TRBV10-3 to TRBJ2-6, with TRBD1 as a possible D gene (5 bases). The CDR3 has 18 residues. V was trimmed by 2 bases and J by 0 bases, leaving 14 bases between them. CDR1 and CDR2 (germline): ENHRY, SYGVKD.

The chain joins TRBV29-1 to TRBJ2-1; no clear D gene. With 0 bases removed from V and 13 bases from J, the gap between germline ends came to 10 bases. Germline loops: CDR1 SQVTM, CDR2 ANQGSEA. There are 11 residues in the CDR3. CDR3 in amino acids: CSVEDQTSQFF. CDR3 DNA sequence: TGCAGCGTTGAAGACCAGACAAGTCAGTTCTTC.

The chain combines TRBV18 with TRBJ2-3, with 10 positions matching TRBD1. Per germline, CDR1 KGHSH and CDR2 LQKENI. Trimming took 3 bases from V and 6 from J; bases not matched to a gene: 9. The CDR3 runs 16 residues. The DNA of the CDR3 is TGTGCCAGCTCACCCGACAGGGGGCTGCGTGCGGATACGCAGTATTTT. It translates to CASSPDRGLRADTQYF.

The chain carries TRBV7-9 and TRBJ1-2; a possible D gene is TRBD1 (6 bases). The V end was cut by 4 bases, the J end by 5 bases, with 14 bases between. This CDR3 is 14 amino acids long. Germline CDR1 and CDR2: SEHNR and FQNEAQ (reference sequence). The DNA for the CDR3 is TGTGCCAGCAGCTGGGGGACACGGACTTATGGCTACACCTTC. It is translated as CASSWGTRTYGYTF.

The chain joins TRBV6-2 or TRBV6-3 to TRBJ1-5; D gene unclear. With 5 bases removed from V and 9 bases from J, the gap between germline ends came to 17 bases. The CDR3 runs 14 residues. Germline V gene lookup returns CDR1 MNHEY and CDR2 SVGEGT. The CDR3 loop reads CASSAPSLGRPQHF. The CDR3 nucleotides are TGTGCCAGCAGTGCCCCTTCCCTGGGAAGGCCCCAGCATTTT.

V and J are TRBV20-1 and TRBJ2-1; 7 bases match TRBD2. Unmatched junction bases numbered 8, after V lost 6 bases and J lost 3 bases. Looked up from germline, CDR1 is DFQATT and CDR2 is SNEGSKA (reference sequence). This CDR3 is built from 14 residues. The CDR3 here is CSADSSGYYNEQFF. As DNA, the CDR3 is TGCAGTGCAGACTCTAGCGGATACTACAATGAGCAGTTCTTC.

The V gene is TRBV20-1, the J gene TRBJ1-6, with 7 nucleotides matching TRBD1. Germline lookup yields CDR1 DFQATT and CDR2 SNEGSKA (reference sequence). V was clipped by 6 bases and J by 7 bases; unmatched bases: 9. The CDR3 runs 14 residues. The CDR3 DNA reads TGCAGTGCCTGGACACAGGGGTTGAATTCACCCCTCCACTTT. This translates into CSAWTQGLNSPLHF.

This clonotype appeared a single time. The chain carries TRBV9 and TRBJ2-7; D possibly matches TRBD1 or TRBD2 (5 bases each). The CDR3 is 13 amino acids. V was pared by 5 bases and J by 2 bases, with 11 bases between. The V gene's germline CDR1 is SGDLS and CDR2 YYNGEE. The CDR3 here is CASRGDETYEQYF. In nucleotides, the CDR3 is TGTGCCAGCAGAGGGGACGAGACCTACGAGCAGTACTTC.

This rearrangement joins TRBV7-2 to TRBJ2-3; 7 bases align to TRBD2. The germline gives CDR1 SGHTA, CDR2 FQGNSA. The junction had 6 bases not matched to a gene; V was cut back by 7 bases and J by 2 bases. CDR3 length equals 14 residues. As DNA, the CDR3 is TGTGCCAGCAACTTGGCGGGGGTCACAGATACGCAGTATTTT. This translates into CASNLAGVTDTQYF.

The V call is TRBV3-1, the J call TRBJ1-1; TRBD1 aligns across 8 bases. V lost 4 bases to trimming and J lost 4 bases; unmatched junction nucleotides: 11. The CDR3 spans 16 residues. The germline gives CDR1 LGHDT, CDR2 YNNKEL (reference sequence). CDR3 DNA sequence: TGTGCCAGCAGCCTCGTGTGGCAACAGGGGGGCACTGAAGCTTTCTTT. Translated: CASSLVWQQGGTEAFF.

The rearrangement uses TRBV30 and TRBJ2-1; TRBD1 or TRBD2 may be the D gene (6 bases each). The CDR3 spans 14 residues. The germline CDR1 and CDR2 sequences are GTSNPN and SVGIG (reference sequence). The V end was cut by 0 bases, the J end by 7 bases, with 13 bases between. Written as DNA, the CDR3 is TGTGCCTGGAGTGTCGGGGGCGCAGGGAATGAGCAGTTCTTC. Translating gives CAWSVGGAGNEQFF.

DNA for the CDR3: TGTGCCAGCAGGCTATCGGGTGAGCAGTTCTTC. It translates to CASRLSGEQFF. The V call is TRBV5-6, the J call TRBJ2-1; D not resolved. V lost 5 bases to trimming and J lost 9 bases, with 9 bases between them. The length of the CDR3 is 11 residues. Germline CDR1 reads SGHDT; CDR2 reads YYEEEE.

The J gene is TRBJ1-4, the V gene TRBV7-8; no clear D. This CDR3 is built from 13 residues. From germline, CDR1 is SGHVS and CDR2 FQNEAQ. The germline V and J ends were trimmed by 1 base and 7 bases, with 7 bases remaining between them. The CDR3: CASSLDRGEKLFF. The CDR3 DNA reads TGTGCCAGCAGCTTAGATCGAGGTGAAAAACTGTTTTTT.

The chain carries TRBV12-3 or TRBV12-4 and TRBJ2-4; D is possibly TRBD2 (7 bases). V lost 6 bases to trimming and J lost 11 bases, with 11 bases between them. This CDR3 contains 11 residues. The CDR3 coding sequence is TGTGCCAGCAGCGGGGGGCTCTTTCAGTACTTC. Amino acids: CASSGGLFQYF.

The rearrangement uses TRBV29-1 and TRBJ1-1; TRBD1 matches 10 bases. The J segment lost 5 bases and the V segment lost 6 bases, leaving 3 bases of the junction unmatched. Germline V gene lookup returns CDR1 SQVTM and CDR2 ANQGSEA. This CDR3 is built from 12 residues. CDR3 in amino acids: CSVSGQGTEAFF. The CDR3 DNA reads TGCAGCGTCTCGGGACAGGGGACTGAAGCTTTCTTT.

The genes are TRBV4-2 and TRBJ1-1, with TRBD1 as a possible D gene (6 bases). Germline lookup yields CDR1 LGHNA and CDR2 YNFKEQ. Trimming removed 0 bases at V and 7 bases at J, with 24 bases between. CDR3 length equals 18 residues. The CDR3 coding sequence is TGTGCCAGCAGCCAAGATGTTGGGGGGCAGAAGAGAGGGTTTGAAGCTTTCTTT. Its translation: CASSQDVGGQKRGFEAFF.

The chain has TRBV28 and TRBJ1-2; TRBD1 agrees at 10 bases. Germline values: CDR1 MDHEN, CDR2 SYDVKM. V shed 5 bases and J 5 bases; nucleotides not matched to a gene: 8. This CDR3 has 15 residues. The CDR3 here is CASSPTGGAPYGYTF. CDR3 nucleotide sequence: TGTGCCAGCAGTCCGACAGGGGGCGCTCCGTATGGCTACACCTTC.

The V gene is TRBV7-9, the J gene TRBJ2-1, with a tentative D call TRBD2 (5 bases). Deletions cut 6 bases from V and 5 bases from J, with 14 bases between. The CDR3 has 14 residues. The germline CDR1 and CDR2 sequences are SEHNR and FQNEAQ (reference sequence). The CDR3 DNA follows: TGTGCCAGCAGATCGGGGAAGGATAACAATGAGCAGTTCTTC. Translation gives CASRSGKDNNEQFF.

The rearrangement joins TRBV20-1 to TRBJ1-1; 8 bases fit TRBD1. The V gene end was trimmed by 5 bases and the J gene end by 2 bases; junction bases not matched to a gene: 7. Germline loops: CDR1 DFQATT, CDR2 SNEGSKA (reference sequence). The CDR3 sequence is 14 residues long. This CDR3 reads CSAPGDRGNTEAFF. The CDR3 nucleotides are TGCAGTGCTCCTGGTGACAGGGGAAACACTGAAGCTTTCTTT.

The CDR3 reads CSVRNTEAFF. CDR3 sequence (DNA): TGCAGCGTTCGTAACACTGAAGCTTTCTTT. This chain connects TRBV29-1 to TRBJ1-1; no clear D. The CDR3 length is 10 residues. Per the germline V gene, CDR1 is SQVTM and CDR2 is ANQGSEA. The ends were cut back, 5 bases at V and 2 bases at J, with 3 bases in the middle.

The chain couples TRBV25-1 to TRBJ2-7; D unresolved. Germline CDR1 is MGHDK and CDR2 is SYGVNS. V was clipped by 4 bases and J by 2 bases, with 12 bases between them. The CDR3 runs 14 residues. The chain's CDR3 is CASSGRAYTYEQYF. The CDR3 DNA is TGTGCCAGCAGTGGAAGGGCCTATACCTACGAGCAGTACTTC.

This sequence joins TRBV29-1 and TRBJ2-1; TRBD2 matches at 9 bases. Germline assignment: CDR1 SQVTM and CDR2 ANQGSEA. CDR3 length: 14 amino acids. J lost 6 bases, V lost 5 bases, and 8 bases had no gene match. CDR3 sequence (DNA): TGCAGCGTTACTATAGCGGGAGCGGTCAATGAGCAGTTCTTC. Amino acid sequence: CSVTIAGAVNEQFF.

V is TRBV20-1 and J is TRBJ1-6; D is uncertain. Germline CDR1 DFQATT, CDR2 SNEGSKA (reference sequence). V lost 2 bases to trimming and J lost 8 bases, with 13 bases between them. This CDR3 region has 14 residues. This CDR3 is CSARWEGGDSPLHF. DNA for the CDR3: TGCAGTGCTAGATGGGAGGGAGGCGATTCACCCCTCCACTTT.